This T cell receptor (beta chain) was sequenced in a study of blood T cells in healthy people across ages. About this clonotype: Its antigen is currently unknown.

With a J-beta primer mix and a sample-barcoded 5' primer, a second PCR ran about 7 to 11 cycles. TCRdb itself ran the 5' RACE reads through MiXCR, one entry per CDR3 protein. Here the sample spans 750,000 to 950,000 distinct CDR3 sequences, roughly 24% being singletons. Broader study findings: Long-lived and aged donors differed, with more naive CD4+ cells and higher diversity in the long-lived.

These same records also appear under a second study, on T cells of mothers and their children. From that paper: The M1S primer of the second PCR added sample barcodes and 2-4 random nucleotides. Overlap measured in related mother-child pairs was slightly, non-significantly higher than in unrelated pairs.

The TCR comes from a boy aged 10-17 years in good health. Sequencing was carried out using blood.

The CDR3 reads CASSKAGGPLETQYF. CDR3 coding DNA: TGTGCCAGCAGTAAGGCGGGGGGGCCCTTGGAGACCCAGTACTTC. The V gene is TRBV25-1, the J gene TRBJ2-5, with 9 bases identical to TRBD2. The CDR3 covers 15 residues. Germline loops: CDR1 MGHDK, CDR2 SYGVNS. V lost 5 bases and J lost 5; bases outside the gene matches: 9.